Here is one T cell receptor beta chain with its context. What antigen it recognizes has not been identified. Per-base quality was not reported, and no clone a single base away is much larger than it. The data were obtained in a study of shared clonotypes between healthy human individuals (TCRdb year 2020). About the study as a whole: The cohort included three men and two women between 18 and 49 years of age. Per donor, three plates each were used for CD4 naive and CD4 memory, two for CD8 naive, and one for CD8 memory. Blood TCR repertoires of about 5 healthy adults were deeply sequenced to estimate repertoire size and the extent of clonotype sharing between individuals. Libraries were prepared and TCR repertoires were sequenced by different laboratories using diverse techniques, in order to increase sequencing depth and limit assay-specific biases. Leukapheresis yielded between about 0.8 and 9.5 billion PBMCs per donor. What the study reported, not specific to this receptor: Larger estimated clonotype richness was generally found for naive subsets than for memory subsets. Because the study included a small number of donors, the genetic and exposure-history diversity represented was limited. Even with the large sequencing depth, rarefaction of the sorted-subset datasets indicated that sequencing was incomplete. Based on pairwise subsampling, the degree of clonotype sharing among donors was expected to be affected by sequencing depth. Only blood was sampled, and tissue TCR repertoires likely differ from those in blood. Sharing across several donors was observed for around 5% of naive CD4, less than 4% of naive CD8, 2% to 2.5% of memory CD4, and about 0.4% of memory CD8 clonotypes. Higher generation probabilities were observed for clonotypes shared by all four sorted-subset donors than for non-shared clonotypes.

The donors were healthy, HIV-negative adults with no recently reported acute infections or vaccinations. Every donor was a Caucasian adult living in Nashville, Tennessee, USA. CD4+ T cells were enriched through magnetic negative selection, after which naive cells were positively selected on CD45RA and the remaining negative fraction served as the memory subset. Blood was collected by leukapheresis, and PBMCs were isolated by Ficoll-Histopaque density gradient centrifugation and then cryopreserved in liquid nitrogen vapor phase. Analytical flow cytometry was used to check the purity and quantity of every magnetically sorted T cell population. From each sorted fraction, genomic DNA was isolated and quantified by UV absorbance on a Nanodrop 2000c. Cut back by 7 bases and 2 bases, the V and J ends lie 6 bases apart. From the cysteine up to the phenylalanine, the CDR3 has a length of 13 residues. The entry retains the CDR3 DNA only, 39 bases that are in frame from base 1. In the germline V gene, CDR1 corresponds to SGHTA and CDR2 to FQGNSA.

TCR CDR3 regions were amplified from genomic DNA by multiplex PCR using the deep immunoSEQ assay. Extracted genomic DNA from each cell subset was spread evenly across all wells of several immunoSEQ 96-well plates, with each plate serving as a replicate. For sorted subsets, around 200 ng genomic DNA, equal to some 30,000 T cell genomes, was loaded into each replicate PCR. Purified libraries were quantified with a Qubit 3.0 fluorometer, sized on a Bioanalyzer 2100, and re-quantified with the KAPA Library Quantification kit. Each immunoSEQ 96-well plate was sequenced on its own single-read 150-cycle Illumina NextSeq 550 flow cell. The authors' pipeline ran thus. Because only junctional sequences without quality scores were contained in the immunoSEQ output, filtering matching that applied to full-length reads could not be performed. Sequences were annotated with PyIR, a Python wrapper for IgBLAST v1.9, and V/J genes and CDR3 were assigned using IMGT germline references. Any read was removed if the V/J assignment was weak (E-value above 1e-6), the CDR3 was missing, or the read contained stop codons, out-of-frame junctions, or ambiguous translated residues. A V3J clonotype was defined by an identical inferred V gene, J gene, and CDR3 amino acid sequence. The percentage overlap between two repertoires was calculated by dividing the number of shared unique clonotypes by the size of the smaller repertoire. Repertoire richness was assessed with RTK rarefaction, the Chao1 estimator, and Recon v2.1 estimates of unobserved clonotypes. OLGA was used to compute generation probabilities for all TCRbeta clonotypes that the gDNA method yielded from a few donors. Drawn from immuneACCESS, this table holds only the in-frame rearrangements with V and J called that TCRdb kept. Clones are partly lost; checked studies trace under half to an unresolved V gene and leave the rest unexplained. That table supplies the V and J calls and clone size; D and trimming were determined from the DNA. The sample records a few million clones, approximately 95% of which are singletons. Around 0.13% of the sample is held by the ten biggest clonotypes.

Sequenced: naive CD4+ T cells sorted from blood. The cell subset or site label for this specimen denotes: CD45RA+ positively selected. The clonotype comes from a man between 18 and 35 years old in good health. Recombination joined TRBV7-2 with TRBJ2-6; the D gene cannot be named for sure. DNA sequence: TGTGCCAGCACCCTACCTGGGGCCAACGTCCTGACTTTC. This translates into CASTLPGANVLTF.